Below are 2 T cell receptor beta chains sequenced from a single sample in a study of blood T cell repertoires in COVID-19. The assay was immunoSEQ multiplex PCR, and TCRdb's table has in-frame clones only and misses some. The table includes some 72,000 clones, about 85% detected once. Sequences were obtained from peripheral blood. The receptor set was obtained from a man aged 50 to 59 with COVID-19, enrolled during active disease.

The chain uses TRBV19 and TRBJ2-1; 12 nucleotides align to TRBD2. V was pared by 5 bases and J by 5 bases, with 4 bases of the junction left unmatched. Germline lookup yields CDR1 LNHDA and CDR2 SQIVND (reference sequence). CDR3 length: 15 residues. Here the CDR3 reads CASSRWTSGDNEQFF. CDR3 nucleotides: TGTGCCAGTAGTCGGTGGACTAGCGGGGACAATGAGCAGTTCTTC.

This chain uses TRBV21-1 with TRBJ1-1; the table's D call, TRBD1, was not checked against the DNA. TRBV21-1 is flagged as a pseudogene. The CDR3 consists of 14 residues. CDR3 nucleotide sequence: TGTGCCAGCAGCCTCGGACAGGGTTCTACTGAAGCTTTCTTT. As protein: CASSLGQGSTEAFF.